This T cell receptor (beta chain) appears in the sequencing data of a study of cytomegalovirus exposure and HLA in healthy donors. Study context: In a previous analysis, approximately 110 million unique TCR beta sequences were found from about 179 million T cells. Study-wide results and limits: Within a later analysis, the majority of CMV-associated TCR beta chains appeared HLA-restricted.

The J segment lost 5 bases and the V segment lost 6 bases, leaving 10 bases of the junction unmatched. The CDR3 sequence is 15 residues long. Germline V gene lookup returns CDR1 KGHSH and CDR2 LQKENI. As regards this clone: Its antigen is undetermined.

PCR was performed using 60 Vbeta and 13 Jbeta primers. Sequencing was performed with immunoSEQ multiplex PCR; in TCRdb, only in-frame clones are kept and a portion is missing. The repertoire holds about 120,000 clones, 81% seen once, with roughly 4% in the top ten. The sequenced sample consisted of PBMCs. The TCR sequence derives from a man aged 18-30 years in good health and CMV-seropositive. The V and J genes are TRBV18 and TRBJ2-5; 9 nucleotides match TRBD2. The CDR3 DNA sequence: TGTGCCAGCTCCCGAGCGGGCACTAGCGGGGAGACCCAGTACTTC. It translates to CASSRAGTSGETQYF.